Listed here are 27 T cell receptor beta chains from one sample, sequenced in a study of blood T cell repertoires in COVID-19. The data were produced by immunoSEQ multiplex PCR, yet TCRdb's version contains in-frame clones alone and is incomplete. The table has over 200,000 clones, about 90% seen once; the top ten hold about 12%. Sample: peripheral blood. These receptors were obtained from a woman aged 18-29 years who had recovered from COVID-19.

This chain connects TRBV10-3 to TRBJ2-7; TRBD1 might be the D (6 bases). With 3 bases removed from V and 3 bases from J, the gap between germline ends came to 12 bases. There are 14 residues in the CDR3. Germline loops: CDR1 ENHRY, CDR2 SYGVKD. CDR3 sequence: CAISDGTKLYEQYF. CDR3 nucleotide sequence: TGTGCCATCAGTGACGGGACAAAACTCTACGAGCAGTACTTC.

V and J are TRBV6-5 and TRBJ2-1; perhaps TRBD2 as D (6 bases). The CDR3 spans 13 residues. Between the trimmed V and J ends, which lost 7 bases and 7 bases, there was a span of 14 bases. Germline CDR1 is MNHEY and CDR2 is SVGAGI. The CDR3 is CASKVGGLNEQFF. DNA of the CDR3: TGTGCCAGCAAGGTGGGGGGACTGAATGAGCAGTTCTTC.

This sequence joins TRBV25-1 and TRBJ2-7; TRBD2 matches at 7 bases. Germline loops: CDR1 MGHDK, CDR2 SYGVNS. V dropped 3 bases and J dropped 2; count of bases not matched to a gene: 13. The CDR3 has 17 amino acids. CDR3 sequence: CASSDYPTSERTYEQYF. The CDR3 nucleotides are TGTGCCAGCAGTGATTACCCCACTAGCGAAAGAACCTACGAGCAGTACTTC.

The gene calls are TRBV6-5 and TRBJ1-1; the match to TRBD1 covers 8 bases. V was pared by 6 bases and J by 3 bases, with 9 bases of the junction left unmatched. The CDR3 has 15 residues. CDR1 and CDR2 from the germline V gene are MNHEY and SVGAGI. In DNA, the CDR3 is TGTGCCAGCAGACTCCGGACAGGGATAGACACTGAAGCTTTCTTT. As protein: CASRLRTGIDTEAFF.

J is TRBJ2-1 and V is TRBV2, with 9 bases that match TRBD1. V lost 6 bases and J lost 2; bases outside the gene matches: 5. Germline lookup yields CDR1 SNHLY and CDR2 FYNNEI. The CDR3 spans 15 residues. CDR3 DNA sequence: TGTGCCAGCAGGTCCGGGACAGGGACCTACAATGAGCAGTTCTTC. Protein: CASRSGTGTYNEQFF.

This chain connects TRBV28 to TRBJ1-2; D might be TRBD1 (5 bases). V was shortened by 3 bases and J by 4 bases, with 9 bases between the two germline ends. This CDR3 comprises 13 residues. Germline V gives CDR1 MDHEN, CDR2 SYDVKM. The CDR3 loop reads CASSFVGLYGYTF. The CDR3 bases are TGTGCCAGCAGTTTTGTGGGACTCTATGGCTACACCTTC.

The rearrangement uses TRBV27 and TRBJ2-1; tentative D call: TRBD2 (5 bases). The CDR3 is 15 amino acids. The ends were cut back, 6 bases at V and 3 bases at J, with 15 bases in the middle. Germline V gene sequence: CDR1 MNHEY, CDR2 SMNVEV (reference sequence). The CDR3 DNA reads TGTGCCAGCAGCCTCGAGGCGGCGGGCTACAATGAGCAGTTCTTC. Translation gives CASSLEAAGYNEQFF.

This clone was detected only a few times. The V call is TRBV10-3, the J call TRBJ2-3; TRBD2 aligns across 7 bases. CDR3 length: 15 residues. V dropped 8 bases and J dropped 2; count of bases not matched to a gene: 10. Germline V gene data show CDR1 as ENHRY and CDR2 as SYGVKD. The CDR3 DNA follows: TGTGCCATCCAGTCAGCTAGCGGCTACACAGATACGCAGTATTTT. Protein sequence: CAIQSASGYTDTQYF.

The CDR3 nucleotides read TGTGCCAGCAGCAAGGGGTGGAGCCACGGAGGGTTCTATGGCTACACCTTC. Translation gives CASSKGWSHGGFYGYTF. The chain links TRBV3-1 (or the pseudogene TRBV3-2) to TRBJ1-2, with D possibly matching TRBD1 (5 bases). Trimming left V 5 bases short and J 4 bases short, with 23 bases between. CDR1 is LGHDT and CDR2 is YNNKEL in the germline V gene (reference sequence). The CDR3 covers 17 residues.

This sequence joins TRBV9 and TRBJ1-1, with D unclear. The V gene lost 3 bases and the J gene lost 1 base, with 7 bases spanning the gap. CDR3 length: 13 residues. CDR1 and CDR2 from the germline V gene are SGDLS and YYNGEE. This CDR3 is CASSEQPNTEAFF. CDR3 nucleotides: TGTGCCAGCAGCGAACAGCCGAACACTGAAGCTTTCTTT.

V and J are TRBV4-2 and TRBJ2-1, with D possibly being TRBD2 (6 bases). The V and J ends lost 0 bases and 3 bases respectively, with 9 bases between them. The CDR3 is 15 amino acids. CDR1 LGHNA and CDR2 YNFKEQ come from the germline V gene. The CDR3 coding sequence is TGTGCCAGCAGCCAAGAGCGGGGTCACTACAATGAGCAGTTCTTC. This codes for CASSQERGHYNEQFF.

The chain is built from TRBV25-1 and TRBJ2-5, with TRBD1 identical over 8 bases. Trimming took 8 bases from V and 6 from J; bases not matched to a gene: 5. The CDR3 totals 12 residues. Germline V lookup: CDR1 MGHDK, CDR2 SYGVNS. The CDR3 nucleotides read TGTGCCAGCCCGGACAGGGAACAGACCCAGTACTTC. The encoded protein is CASPDREQTQYF. The variable domain in full, completed from reference TRBV25-1 and TRBJ2-5, reads EADIYQTPRYLVIGTGKKITLECSQTMGHDKMYWYQQDPGMELHLIHYSYGVNSTEKGDLSSESTVSRIRTEHFPLTLESARPSHTSQYLCASPDREQTQYFGPGTRLLVL.

This sequence joins TRBV7-3 and TRBJ1-2; 7 bases align to TRBD1. In germline, CDR1 is SGHTA, CDR2 FQGTGA. The CDR3 extends over 14 amino acids. V lost 5 bases, J lost 4 bases, and 7 bases stayed unmatched. CDR3 protein: CASSLGTDSYGYTF. Here the CDR3 DNA reads TGTGCCAGCAGCCTAGGGACAGACTCCTATGGCTACACCTTC.

The sample holds one count of this clone. This chain joins TRBV13 and TRBJ2-1; 9 positions agree with TRBD1. The CDR3 has 16 amino acids. Germline lookup yields CDR1 PRHDT and CDR2 FYEKMQ (reference sequence). With 0 bases clipped from V and 6 bases from J, the junction kept 6 bases outside the gene matches. Here the CDR3 DNA reads TGTGCCAGCAGCTTAGGCGTACAGGGGGCTACCAATGAGCAGTTCTTC. The encoded protein is CASSLGVQGATNEQFF.

In this sample, this clone turned up a few times. The chain links TRBV7-2 to TRBJ1-1; no reliable D call. The germline V gene has CDR1 SGHTA and CDR2 FQGNSA. V lost 5 bases, J lost 6 bases, and 7 bases lay in between. The CDR3 totals 11 residues. The CDR3 loop is CASSPGAEAFF. In nucleotides, the CDR3 is TGTGCCAGCAGCCCCGGGGCTGAAGCTTTCTTT.

This chain links TRBV7-9 with TRBJ2-2; 9 nucleotides align to TRBD1. The CDR3 length is 17 residues. The trim removed 5 bases at V and 5 bases at J, leaving 12 bases unmatched. Looked up from germline, CDR1 is SEHNR and CDR2 is FQNEAQ (reference sequence). CDR3 residues: CASSHIWGQGRTGELFF. The CDR3 DNA reads TGTGCCAGCAGCCACATTTGGGGACAGGGTAGGACCGGGGAGCTGTTTTTT.

V usage is TRBV27 and J usage is TRBJ2-7, with a weak D call TRBD1 (6 bases). Germline loops: CDR1 MNHEY, CDR2 SMNVEV (reference sequence). The V gene lost 3 bases and the J gene lost 3 bases, with 9 bases spanning the gap. This CDR3 comprises 13 residues. The CDR3 DNA is TGTGCCAGCAGTTTCGAAGGGGGCTACGAGCAGTACTTC. Its protein product is CASSFEGGYEQYF.

The chain employs TRBV19 and TRBJ1-3; possibly TRBD1 for D (5 bases). Trimming removed 8 bases at V and 0 bases at J, with 11 bases between. CDR1 is LNHDA, CDR2 SQIVND, per germline (reference sequence). CDR3 length: 14 amino acids. CDR3 sequence: CASFQGASGNTIYF. The CDR3 bases are TGTGCCAGTTTTCAGGGCGCCTCTGGAAACACCATATATTTT.

The chain links TRBV4-2 to TRBJ1-6, with D perhaps TRBD1 (6 bases). This CDR3 comprises 15 residues. CDR1 and CDR2 from the germline V gene are LGHNA and YNFKEQ. Trimming stripped 3 bases from V and 8 bases from J, with 14 bases between. The DNA of the CDR3 is TGTGCCAGCAGCCACGCCTCACCAGGGGATTCACCCCTCCACTTT. It is translated as CASSHASPGDSPLHF.

In regard to this clone: One end of the junction does not line up with germline, which may come from a read error. J is TRBJ2-7 and V is TRBV2; D tentatively reads TRBD1 or TRBD2 (5 bases each). CDR1 is SNHLY and CDR2 is FYNNEI in the germline V gene. The CDR3 is made up of 13 amino acids. This chain's CDR3 is CASGEGPSYEQYF. The CDR3 coding sequence is TGTGCCAGCGGTGAGGGGCCGTCCTACGAGCAGTACTTC. Together with reference TRBV2 and TRBJ2-7, the CDR3 gives the full variable domain: EPEVTQTPSHQVTQMGQEVILRCVPISNHLYFYWYRQILGQKVEFLVSFYNNEISEKSEIFDDQFSVERPDGSNFTLKIRSTKLEDSAMYFCASGEGPSYEQYFGPGTRLTVT.

The chain uses TRBV6-5 and TRBJ2-7, with unresolved D. Germline CDR1 and CDR2: MNHEY and SVGAGI. Trimming removed 8 bases at V and 3 bases at J, with 14 bases between. This CDR3 contains 13 residues. The CDR3 region is CASAPVGGYEQYF. CDR3 DNA: TGTGCCAGCGCCCCGGTCGGCGGCTACGAGCAGTACTTC.

This chain uses TRBV2 with TRBJ1-3; 11 bases fit TRBD1. This CDR3 region has 18 residues. Trimming removed 6 bases from V and 3 bases from J; junction bases left unmatched: 13. Germline CDR1 is SNHLY and CDR2 is FYNNEI. CDR3 in DNA: TGTGCCAGCAGGCCCGGACAGGGGGCTTCGGTTGGTGGAAACACCATATATTTT. This encodes CASRPGQGASVGGNTIYF.

This clone showed up just a few times. The J gene is TRBJ2-1, the V gene TRBV3-1 (or the pseudogene TRBV3-2); D perhaps matches TRBD1 (6 bases). From germline, CDR1 is LGHDT and CDR2 YNNKEL (reference sequence). This CDR3 spans 16 amino acids. V lost 4 bases and J lost 0, with 13 bases in between. The CDR3 loop reads CASSPSWDNSYNEQFF. In DNA form, the CDR3 reads TGTGCCAGCAGCCCTTCTTGGGACAACTCCTACAATGAGCAGTTCTTC.

This CDR3 reads CASSDQPGWTEAFF. DNA for the CDR3: TGTGCCAGCAGCGACCAGCCGGGGTGGACTGAAGCTTTCTTT. V is TRBV6-6 and J is TRBJ1-1, with D unclear. This CDR3 spans 14 amino acids. The V end was cut by 6 bases, the J end by 5 bases, with 16 bases between. Per the germline V gene, CDR1 is MNHNY and CDR2 is SVGAGI (reference sequence).

The V and J genes are TRBV27 and TRBJ2-7, with 7 bases lining up with TRBD2. The junction had 14 bases not matched to a gene; V was cut back by 5 bases and J by 4 bases. Germline CDR1 and CDR2: MNHEY and SMNVEV (reference sequence). The CDR3 consists of 16 residues. CDR3 nucleotides: TGTGCCAGCAGTCCGTCAGCGGGACTGCGTCAATACGAGCAGTACTTC. This sequence encodes CASSPSAGLRQYEQYF.

The chain has TRBV7-9 and TRBJ1-2; D is unclear. CDR3 length: 15 amino acids. V was clipped by 1 base and J by 6 bases, with 15 bases between them. Germline loops: CDR1 SEHNR, CDR2 FQNEAQ (reference sequence). The CDR3 here is CASSLVEADVNGYTF. The CDR3 coding sequence is TGTGCCAGCAGCTTAGTGGAGGCAGACGTGAATGGCTACACCTTC.

This clone occurred once. This chain connects TRBV7-8 to TRBJ1-2, with 12 positions matching TRBD1. Germline trimming cut 4 bases from V and 8 bases from J; bases unmatched to any gene: 11. The CDR3 has 16 amino acids. The germline gives CDR1 SGHVS, CDR2 FQNEAQ. The CDR3 spells CASSYLPGQGAEGYTF. The DNA of the CDR3 is TGTGCCAGCAGCTACCTTCCGGGACAGGGGGCGGAAGGCTACACCTTC.